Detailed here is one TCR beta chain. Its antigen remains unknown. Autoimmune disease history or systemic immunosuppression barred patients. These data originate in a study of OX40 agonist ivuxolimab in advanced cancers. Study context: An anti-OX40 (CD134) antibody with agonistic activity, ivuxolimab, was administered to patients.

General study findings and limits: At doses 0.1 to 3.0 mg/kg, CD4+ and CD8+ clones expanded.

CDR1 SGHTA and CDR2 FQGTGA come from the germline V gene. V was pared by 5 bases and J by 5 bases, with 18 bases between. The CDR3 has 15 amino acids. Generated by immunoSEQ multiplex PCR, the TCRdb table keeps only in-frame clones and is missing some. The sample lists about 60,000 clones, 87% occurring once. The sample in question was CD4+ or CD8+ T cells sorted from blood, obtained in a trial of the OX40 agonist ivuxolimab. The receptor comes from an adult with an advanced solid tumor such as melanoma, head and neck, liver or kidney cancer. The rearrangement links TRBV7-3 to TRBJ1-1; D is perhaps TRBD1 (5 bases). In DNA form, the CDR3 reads TGTGCCAGCAGCGCAACCAACGCAGGGCAGACTGAAGCTTTCTTT. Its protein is CASSATNAGQTEAFF.